This T cell receptor beta chain came from a study of shared clonotypes between healthy human individuals. Whole-study findings and limits: Sharing across several donors was seen in roughly 5% of naive CD4 clonotypes.

Original methodology: Because ImmunoSEQ provided only junction sequences with no quality scores, the filtering differed. The assay was immunoSEQ multiplex PCR, and TCRdb's table has in-frame clones only and misses some. That table gives V, J and clone size, and the DNA gave D and trimming. The sample lists roughly 1,000,000 clones; around 82% were seen once. As to this clone: What it recognizes is unknown.

Sequenced input: memory CD4+ T cells from PBMCs. Subset: CD45RA-negative fraction. The TCR sequence derives from a man aged 18 to 29 in good health. Some clones in this sample may be carry-over from other donors' samples.

This CDR3 reads CASSLGQGYTEAFF. The CDR3 DNA follows: TGTGCCAGCAGCTTAGGACAGGGATACACTGAAGCTTTCTTT. The gene calls are TRBV11-2 and TRBJ1-1; TRBD1 aligns across 7 bases. The germline V gene encodes CDR1 SGHAT and CDR2 FQNNGV. Trimming took 1 base from V and 3 from J; bases not matched to a gene: 2. This CDR3 is built from 14 residues.